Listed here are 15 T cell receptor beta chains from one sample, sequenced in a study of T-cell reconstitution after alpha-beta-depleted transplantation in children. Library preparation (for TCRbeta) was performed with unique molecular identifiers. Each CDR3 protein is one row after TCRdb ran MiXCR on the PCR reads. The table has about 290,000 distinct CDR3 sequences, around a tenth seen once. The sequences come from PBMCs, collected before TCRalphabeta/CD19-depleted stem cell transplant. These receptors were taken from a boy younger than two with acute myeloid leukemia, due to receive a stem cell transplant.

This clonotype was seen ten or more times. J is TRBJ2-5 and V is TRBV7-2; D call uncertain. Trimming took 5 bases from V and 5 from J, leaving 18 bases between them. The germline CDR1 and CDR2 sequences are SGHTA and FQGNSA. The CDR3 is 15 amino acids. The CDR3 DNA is TGTGCCAGCAGCCCTCGGACGTCCCTTAGGGAGACCCAGTACTTC. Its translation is CASSPRTSLRETQYF.

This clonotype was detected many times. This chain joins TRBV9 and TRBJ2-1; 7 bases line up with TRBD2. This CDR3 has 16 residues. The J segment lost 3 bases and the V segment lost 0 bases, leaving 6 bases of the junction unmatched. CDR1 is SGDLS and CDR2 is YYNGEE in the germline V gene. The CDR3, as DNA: TGTGCCAGCAGCGTAGCTGGCCAGCGGGGCTACAATGAGCAGTTCTTC. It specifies CASSVAGQRGYNEQFF.

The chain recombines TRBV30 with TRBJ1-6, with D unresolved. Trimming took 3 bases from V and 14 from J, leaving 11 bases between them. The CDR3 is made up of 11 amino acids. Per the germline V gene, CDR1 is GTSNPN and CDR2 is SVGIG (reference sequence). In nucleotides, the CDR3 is TGTGCCTGGAGCCTCCGGGATACCCTCCACTTT. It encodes CAWSLRDTLHF.

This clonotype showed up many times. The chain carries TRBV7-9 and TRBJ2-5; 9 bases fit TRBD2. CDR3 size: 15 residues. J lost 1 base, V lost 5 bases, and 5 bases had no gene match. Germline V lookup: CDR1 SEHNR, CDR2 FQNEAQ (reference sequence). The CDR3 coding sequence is TGTGCCAGCAGCAGGCGGACTAGCGCCCAAGAGACCCAGTACTTC. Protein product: CASSRRTSAQETQYF.

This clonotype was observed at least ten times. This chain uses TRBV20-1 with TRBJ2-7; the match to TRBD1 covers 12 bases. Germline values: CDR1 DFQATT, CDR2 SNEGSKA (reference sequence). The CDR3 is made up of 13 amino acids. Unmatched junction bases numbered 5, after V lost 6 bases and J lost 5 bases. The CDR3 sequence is CSAGQGANDEQYF. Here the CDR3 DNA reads TGCAGTGCGGGACAGGGGGCGAACGACGAGCAGTACTTC.

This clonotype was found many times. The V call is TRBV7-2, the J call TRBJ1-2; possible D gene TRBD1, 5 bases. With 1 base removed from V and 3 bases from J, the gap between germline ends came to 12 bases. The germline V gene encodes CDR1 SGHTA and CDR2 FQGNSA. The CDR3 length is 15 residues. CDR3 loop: CASSLVNRPHYGYTF. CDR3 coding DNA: TGTGCCAGCAGCTTAGTCAACAGGCCGCACTATGGCTACACCTTC.

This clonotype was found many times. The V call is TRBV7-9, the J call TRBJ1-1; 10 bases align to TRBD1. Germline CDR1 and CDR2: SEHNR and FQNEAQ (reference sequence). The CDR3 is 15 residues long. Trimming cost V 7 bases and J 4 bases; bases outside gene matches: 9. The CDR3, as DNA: TGTGCCAGCATCCGGACAGGGGGGCCGAGCACTGAAGCTTTCTTT. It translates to CASIRTGGPSTEAFF.

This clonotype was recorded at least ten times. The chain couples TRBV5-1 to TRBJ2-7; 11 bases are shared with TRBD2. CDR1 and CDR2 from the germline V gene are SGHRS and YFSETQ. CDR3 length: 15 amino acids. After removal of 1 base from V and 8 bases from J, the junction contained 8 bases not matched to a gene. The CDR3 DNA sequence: TGCGCCAGCAGCTTGAGTTCGACTAGCGGGACTCAGCAGTACTTC. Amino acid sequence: CASSLSSTSGTQQYF.

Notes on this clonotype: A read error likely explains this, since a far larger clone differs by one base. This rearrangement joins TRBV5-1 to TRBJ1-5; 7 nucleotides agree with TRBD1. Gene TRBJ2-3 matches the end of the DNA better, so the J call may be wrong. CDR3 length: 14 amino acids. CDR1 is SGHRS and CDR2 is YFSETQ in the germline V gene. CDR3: CASSLGQGDQPQYF. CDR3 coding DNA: TGCGCCAGCAGCTTGGGACAGGGAGATCAGCCCCAGTATTTT.

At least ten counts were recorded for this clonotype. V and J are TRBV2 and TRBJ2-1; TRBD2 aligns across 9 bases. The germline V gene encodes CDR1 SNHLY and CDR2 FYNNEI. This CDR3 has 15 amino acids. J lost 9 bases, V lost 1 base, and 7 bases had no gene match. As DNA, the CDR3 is TGTGCCAGCAGTGAAGGGAATAGCGGGGGTACTGAGCAGTTCTTC. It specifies CASSEGNSGGTEQFF. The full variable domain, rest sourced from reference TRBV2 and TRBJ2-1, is EPEVTQTPSHQVTQMGQEVILRCVPISNHLYFYWYRQILGQKVEFLVSFYNNEISEKSEIFDDQFSVERPDGSNFTLKIRSTKLEDSAMYFCASSEGNSGGTEQFFGPGTRLTVL.

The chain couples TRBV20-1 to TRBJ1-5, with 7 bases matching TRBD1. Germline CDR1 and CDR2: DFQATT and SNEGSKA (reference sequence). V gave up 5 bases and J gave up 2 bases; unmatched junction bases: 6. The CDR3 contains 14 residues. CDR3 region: CSAGRQGGNQPQHF. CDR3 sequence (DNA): TGCAGTGCTGGGAGACAGGGCGGCAATCAGCCCCAGCATTTT.

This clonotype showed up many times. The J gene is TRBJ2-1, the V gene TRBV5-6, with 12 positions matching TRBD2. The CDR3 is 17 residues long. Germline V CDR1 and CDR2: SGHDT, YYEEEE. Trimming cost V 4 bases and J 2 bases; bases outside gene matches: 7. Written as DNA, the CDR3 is TGTGCCAGCAGCCCGTTGGGACTAGCGGGTGCCTACAATGAGCAGTTCTTC. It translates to CASSPLGLAGAYNEQFF.

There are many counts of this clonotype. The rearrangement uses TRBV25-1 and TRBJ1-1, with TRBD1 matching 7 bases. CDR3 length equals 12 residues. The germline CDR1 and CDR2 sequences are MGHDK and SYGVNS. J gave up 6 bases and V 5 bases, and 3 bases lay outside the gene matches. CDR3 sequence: CASSFRGAEAFF. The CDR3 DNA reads TGTGCCAGCAGTTTCAGGGGGGCTGAAGCTTTCTTT.

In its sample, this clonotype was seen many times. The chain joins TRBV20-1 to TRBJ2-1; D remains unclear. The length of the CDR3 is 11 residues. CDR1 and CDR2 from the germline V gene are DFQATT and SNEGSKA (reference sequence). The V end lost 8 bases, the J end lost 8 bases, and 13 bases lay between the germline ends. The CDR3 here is CSIGNIDEQFF. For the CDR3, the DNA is TGCAGTATAGGGAATATTGATGAGCAGTTCTTC.

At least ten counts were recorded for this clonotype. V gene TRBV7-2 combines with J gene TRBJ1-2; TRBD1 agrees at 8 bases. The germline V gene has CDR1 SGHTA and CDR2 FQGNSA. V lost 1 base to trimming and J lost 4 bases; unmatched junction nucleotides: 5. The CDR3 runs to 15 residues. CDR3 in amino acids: CASSLGRTGTYGYTF. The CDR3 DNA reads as TGTGCCAGCAGCTTAGGGAGGACAGGGACCTATGGCTACACCTTC.